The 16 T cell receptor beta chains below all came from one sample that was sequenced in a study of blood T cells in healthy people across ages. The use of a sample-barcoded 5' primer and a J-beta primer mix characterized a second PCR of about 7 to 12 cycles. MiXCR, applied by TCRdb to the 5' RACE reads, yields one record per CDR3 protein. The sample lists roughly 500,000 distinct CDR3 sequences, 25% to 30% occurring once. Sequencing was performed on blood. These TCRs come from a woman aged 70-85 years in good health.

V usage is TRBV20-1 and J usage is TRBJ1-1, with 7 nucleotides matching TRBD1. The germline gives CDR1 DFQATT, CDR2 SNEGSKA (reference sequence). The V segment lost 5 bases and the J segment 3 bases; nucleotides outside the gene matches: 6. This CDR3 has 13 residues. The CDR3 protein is CSAYRGWDTEAFF. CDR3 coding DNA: TGCAGTGCTTACAGGGGCTGGGACACTGAAGCTTTCTTT.

CDR3 nucleotide sequence: TGTGCCAGCAGCGAGCGTAGGACAGGGGATGAAAAACTGTTTTTT. This translates into CASSERRTGDEKLFF. This chain uses TRBV5-5 with TRBJ1-4, with 9 bases matching TRBD1. The CDR3 runs to 15 residues. Germline loops: CDR1 SGHKS, CDR2 YYEKEE (reference sequence). Losses at the gene ends were 4 bases for V and 6 bases for J; bases not matched to a gene: 7.

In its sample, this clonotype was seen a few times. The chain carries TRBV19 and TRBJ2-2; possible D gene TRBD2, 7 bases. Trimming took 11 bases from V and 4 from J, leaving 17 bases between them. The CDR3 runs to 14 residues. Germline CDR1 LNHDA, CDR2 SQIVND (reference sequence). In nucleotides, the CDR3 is TGTGCCTCCCTCACTAGGGGGGGCACCGGGGAGCTGTTTTTT. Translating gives CASLTRGGTGELFF.

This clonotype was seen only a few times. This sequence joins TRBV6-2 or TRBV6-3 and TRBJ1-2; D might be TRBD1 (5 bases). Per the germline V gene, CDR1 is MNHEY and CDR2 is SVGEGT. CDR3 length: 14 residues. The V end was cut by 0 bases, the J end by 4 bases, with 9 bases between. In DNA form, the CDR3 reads TGTGCCAGCAGTTACTCGCAGGGAAGCTATGGCTACACCTTC. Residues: CASSYSQGSYGYTF.

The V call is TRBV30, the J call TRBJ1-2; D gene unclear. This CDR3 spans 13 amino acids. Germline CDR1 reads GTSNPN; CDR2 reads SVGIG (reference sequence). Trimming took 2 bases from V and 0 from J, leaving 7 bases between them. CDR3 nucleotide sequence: TGTGCCTGGAGTTTCCGAGCTAACTATGGCTACACCTTC. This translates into CAWSFRANYGYTF.

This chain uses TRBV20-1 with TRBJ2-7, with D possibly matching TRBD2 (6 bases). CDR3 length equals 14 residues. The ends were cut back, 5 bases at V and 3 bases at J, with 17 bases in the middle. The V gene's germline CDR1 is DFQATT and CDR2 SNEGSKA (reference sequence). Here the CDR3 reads CSAAGGTGLYEQYF. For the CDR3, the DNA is TGCAGTGCTGCCGGGGGAACAGGTCTCTACGAGCAGTACTTC.

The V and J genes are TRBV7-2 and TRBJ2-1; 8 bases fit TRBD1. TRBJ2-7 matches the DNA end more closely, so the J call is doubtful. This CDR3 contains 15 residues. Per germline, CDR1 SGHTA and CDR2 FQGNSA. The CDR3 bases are TGTGCCAGCAGCTCACGGCAACAGGGGGACTCCGAGCAGTACTTC. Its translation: CASSSRQQGDSEQYF.

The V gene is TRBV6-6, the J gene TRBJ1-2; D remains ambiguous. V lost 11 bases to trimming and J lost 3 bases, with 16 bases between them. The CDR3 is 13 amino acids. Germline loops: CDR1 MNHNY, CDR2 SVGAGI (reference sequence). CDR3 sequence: CAAHRRVDYGYTF. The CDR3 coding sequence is TGTGCCGCCCATAGGAGGGTTGACTATGGCTACACCTTC.

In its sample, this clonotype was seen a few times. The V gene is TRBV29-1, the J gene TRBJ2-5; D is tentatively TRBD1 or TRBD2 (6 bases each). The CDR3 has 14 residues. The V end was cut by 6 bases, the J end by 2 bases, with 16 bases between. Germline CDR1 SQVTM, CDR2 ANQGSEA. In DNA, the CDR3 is TGCAGCGTCGGGCTCCGAGGGGGGCAAGAGACCCAGTACTTC. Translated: CSVGLRGGQETQYF.

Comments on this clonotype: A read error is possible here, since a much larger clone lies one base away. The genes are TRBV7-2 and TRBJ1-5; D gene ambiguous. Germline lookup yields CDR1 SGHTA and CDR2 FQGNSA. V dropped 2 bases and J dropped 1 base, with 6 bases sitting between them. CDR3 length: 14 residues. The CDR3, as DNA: TGTGCCAGCAGCTTAATTGGGAGCAATCAGCCCCAGCATTTT. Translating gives CASSLIGSNQPQHF.

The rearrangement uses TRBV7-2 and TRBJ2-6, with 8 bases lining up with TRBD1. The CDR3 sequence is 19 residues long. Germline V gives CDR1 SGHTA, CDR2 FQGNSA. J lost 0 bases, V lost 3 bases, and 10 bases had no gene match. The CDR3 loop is CASSFSSSRGPSGANVLTF. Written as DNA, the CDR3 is TGTGCCAGCAGCTTTAGTTCCAGCAGGGGGCCCTCTGGGGCCAACGTCCTGACTTTC.

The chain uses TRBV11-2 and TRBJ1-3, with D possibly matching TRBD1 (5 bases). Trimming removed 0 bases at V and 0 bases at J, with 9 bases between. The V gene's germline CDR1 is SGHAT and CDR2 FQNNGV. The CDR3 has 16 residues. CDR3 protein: CASSLETAYSGNTIYF. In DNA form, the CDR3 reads TGTGCCAGCAGCTTAGAGACAGCCTACTCTGGAAACACCATATATTTT.

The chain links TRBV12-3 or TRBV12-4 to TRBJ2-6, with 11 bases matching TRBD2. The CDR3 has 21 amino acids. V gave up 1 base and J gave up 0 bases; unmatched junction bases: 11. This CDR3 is CASSLGFRWGLAASGANVLTF. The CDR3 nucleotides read TGTGCCAGCAGTTTAGGGTTTCGTTGGGGACTAGCGGCCTCTGGGGCCAACGTCCTGACTTTC.

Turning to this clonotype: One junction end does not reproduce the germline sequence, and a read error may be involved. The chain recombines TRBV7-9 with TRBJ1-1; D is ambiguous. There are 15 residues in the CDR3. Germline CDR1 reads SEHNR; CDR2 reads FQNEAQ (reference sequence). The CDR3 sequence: CASSRSDRPNAEAFF. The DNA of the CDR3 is TGTGCCAGCAGCCGATCAGACCGCCCGAACGCTGAGGCTTTCTTT.

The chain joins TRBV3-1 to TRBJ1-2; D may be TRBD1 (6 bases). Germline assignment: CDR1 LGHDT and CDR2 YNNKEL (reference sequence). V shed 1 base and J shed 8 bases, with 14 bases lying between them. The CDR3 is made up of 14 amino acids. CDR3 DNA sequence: TGTGCCAGCAGCCAAGGGACAGAGGGAGACGGCTACACCTTC. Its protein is CASSQGTEGDGYTF. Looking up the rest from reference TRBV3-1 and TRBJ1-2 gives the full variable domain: DTAVSQTPKYLVTQMGNDKSIKCEQNLGHDTMYWYKQDSKKFLKIMFSYNNKELIINETVPNRFSPKSPDKAHLNLHINSLELGDSAVYFCASSQGTEGDGYTFGSGTRLTVV.

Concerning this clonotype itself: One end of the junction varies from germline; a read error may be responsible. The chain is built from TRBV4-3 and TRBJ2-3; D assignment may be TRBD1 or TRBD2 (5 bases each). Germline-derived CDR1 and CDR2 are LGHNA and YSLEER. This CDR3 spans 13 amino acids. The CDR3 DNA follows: TGCGCCAGCAACCAACTAATCTCGGGACCCCAGTATTTT. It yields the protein CASNQLISGPQYF.